This T cell receptor (beta chain) is from a study of T cells in Graves' hyperthyroidism and ophthalmopathy. Study conclusions and caveats: By a 13 V-J model, ophthalmopathy was set apart from stable hyperthyroidism. Within blood appeared most thyroid clonotypes that had expanded above 0.001.

Germline CDR1 is MNHEY and CDR2 is SMNVEV (reference sequence). The CDR3 extends over 15 amino acids. Trimming pared 4 bases from V and 2 bases from J, leaving 14 bases between. TCR beta CDR3 regions were amplified from RNA. HTBI primers were the set used in a first-round RT-PCR of the TCR CDR3. TCRdb independently ran MiXCR on the multiplex PCR reads; one entry per CDR3 protein. Of 600,000 to 650,000 distinct CDR3 sequences listed, 20% to 25% are singletons. Turning to this clonotype: Its antigen is undetermined.

Reasons for excluding patients were uncontrolled infection, other autoimmune disease, pregnancy or lactation. Clinical symptoms, serum thyroxine, TRAb, thyroid ultrasound and orbital computed tomography established diagnosis. This chain uses TRBV27 with TRBJ1-2; D is possibly TRBD1 (6 bases). What was sequenced was blood. The sequence came from a man aged 30 to 45 with Graves' ophthalmopathy. CDR3 sequence: CASSSTGGSNYGYTF. DNA for the CDR3: TGTGCCAGCAGTTCCACGGGGGGCTCAAACTATGGCTACACCTTC.